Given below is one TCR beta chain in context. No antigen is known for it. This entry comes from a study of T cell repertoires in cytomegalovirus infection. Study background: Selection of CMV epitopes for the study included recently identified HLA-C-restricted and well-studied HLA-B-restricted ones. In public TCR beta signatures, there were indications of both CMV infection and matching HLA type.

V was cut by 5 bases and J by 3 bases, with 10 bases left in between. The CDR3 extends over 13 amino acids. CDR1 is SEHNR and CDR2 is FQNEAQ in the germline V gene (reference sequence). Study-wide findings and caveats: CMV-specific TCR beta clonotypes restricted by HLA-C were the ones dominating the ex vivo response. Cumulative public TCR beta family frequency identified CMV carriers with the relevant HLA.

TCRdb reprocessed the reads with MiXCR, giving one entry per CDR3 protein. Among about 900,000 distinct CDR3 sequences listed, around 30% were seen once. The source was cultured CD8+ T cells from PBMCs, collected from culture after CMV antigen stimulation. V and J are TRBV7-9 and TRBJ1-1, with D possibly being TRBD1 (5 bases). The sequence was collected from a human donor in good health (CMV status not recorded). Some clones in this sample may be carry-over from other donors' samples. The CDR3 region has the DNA TGTGCCAGCAGCCGGGACGCCGACACTGAAGCTTTCTTT. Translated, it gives CASSRDADTEAFF.